This T cell receptor (beta chain) was documented in a study of T cell responses to AZD1222 COVID-19 vaccine. Study-wide findings and caveats: Spike as a whole was targeted by vaccine-associated CD4 TCRs, dominant at 160-218 and 743-854.

Only in-frame clones appear in the TCRdb table, and some are missing; sequencing was by immunoSEQ multiplex PCR. The sample carries about 190,000 clones, 87% recorded once. This CDR3 is built from 14 residues. Trimming cost V 5 bases and J 3 bases, with 11 bases left between them. Germline values: CDR1 SNHLY, CDR2 FYNNEI. Concerning this clone: The antigen is not known. The sample has other DNA sequences that encode this CDR3 too.

Sequencing used peripheral blood, obtained on day 0 of MenACWY control vaccination. The chain is built from TRBV2 and TRBJ1-5; the D gene is possibly TRBD1 (6 bases). This TCR came from an adult in good health. DNA of the CDR3: TGTGCCAGCAGTTTACAGGGTTCCAATCAGCCCCAGCATTTT. It is translated as CASSLQGSNQPQHF.